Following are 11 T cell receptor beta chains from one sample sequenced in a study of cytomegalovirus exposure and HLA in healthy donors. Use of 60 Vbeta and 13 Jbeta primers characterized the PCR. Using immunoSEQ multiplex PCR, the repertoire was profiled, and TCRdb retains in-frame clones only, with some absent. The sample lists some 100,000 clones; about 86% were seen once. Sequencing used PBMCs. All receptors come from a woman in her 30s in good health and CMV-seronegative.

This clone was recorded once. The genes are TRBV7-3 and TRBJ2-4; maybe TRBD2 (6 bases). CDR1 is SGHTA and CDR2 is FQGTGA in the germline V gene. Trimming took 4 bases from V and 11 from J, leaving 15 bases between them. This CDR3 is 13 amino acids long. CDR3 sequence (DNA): TGTGCCAGCAGCTGGAGCGGAGGGGAGGTTCAGTACTTC. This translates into CASSWSGGEVQYF.

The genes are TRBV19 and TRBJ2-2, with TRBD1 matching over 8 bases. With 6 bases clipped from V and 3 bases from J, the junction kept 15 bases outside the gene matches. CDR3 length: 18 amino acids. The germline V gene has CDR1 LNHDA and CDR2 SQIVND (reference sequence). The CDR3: CASRPPGQETLDTGELFF. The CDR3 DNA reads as TGTGCCAGTAGGCCACCGGGACAGGAAACGTTGGACACCGGGGAGCTGTTTTTT.

CDR3 sequence (DNA): TGTGCCAGCAGCTTAGAGGGATCAATCGGGGAGCTGTTTTTT. It specifies CASSLEGSIGELFF. The chain has TRBV27 and TRBJ2-2, with a tentative D call TRBD2 (5 bases). The germline CDR1 and CDR2 sequences are MNHEY and SMNVEV (reference sequence). V was pared by 6 bases and J by 7 bases, with 15 bases between. CDR3 length: 14 residues.

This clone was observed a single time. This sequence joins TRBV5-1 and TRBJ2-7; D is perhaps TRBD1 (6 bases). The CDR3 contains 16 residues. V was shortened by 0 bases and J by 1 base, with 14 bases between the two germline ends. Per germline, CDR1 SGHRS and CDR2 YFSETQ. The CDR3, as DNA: TGCGCCAGCAGCTTGGGAAGGGGGAAAGGTTCCTACGAGCAGTACTTC. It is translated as CASSLGRGKGSYEQYF.

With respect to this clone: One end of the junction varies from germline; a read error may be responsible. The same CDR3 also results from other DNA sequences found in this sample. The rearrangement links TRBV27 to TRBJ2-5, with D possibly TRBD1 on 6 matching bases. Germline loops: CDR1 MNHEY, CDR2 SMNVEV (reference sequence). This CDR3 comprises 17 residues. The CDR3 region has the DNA TGCGCCACCAAGGGTTGGGACAAGGGCTACCCGTTGGAGACCCAGTACTTC. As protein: CATKGWDKGYPLETQYF.

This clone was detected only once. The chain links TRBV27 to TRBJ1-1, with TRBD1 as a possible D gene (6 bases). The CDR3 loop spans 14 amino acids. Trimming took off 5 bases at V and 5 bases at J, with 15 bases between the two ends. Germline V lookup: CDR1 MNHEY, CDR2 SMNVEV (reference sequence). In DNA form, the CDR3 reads TGTGCCAGCAGTCCCGATGGGGGGGCTACTGAAGCTTTCTTT. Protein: CASSPDGGATEAFF.

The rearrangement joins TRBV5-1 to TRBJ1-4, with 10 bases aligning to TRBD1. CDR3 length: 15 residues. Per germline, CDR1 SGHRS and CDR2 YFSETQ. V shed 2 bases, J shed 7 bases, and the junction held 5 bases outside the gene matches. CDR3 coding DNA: TGCGCCAGCAGCTTAGGACAGGGGGGATTTGAAAAACTGTTTTTT. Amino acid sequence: CASSLGQGGFEKLFF.

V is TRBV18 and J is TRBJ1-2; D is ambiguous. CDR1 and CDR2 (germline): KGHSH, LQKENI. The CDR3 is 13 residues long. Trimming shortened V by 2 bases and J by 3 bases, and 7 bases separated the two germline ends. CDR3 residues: CASSPEADYGYTF. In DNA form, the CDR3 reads TGTGCCAGCTCACCAGAAGCTGACTATGGCTACACCTTC. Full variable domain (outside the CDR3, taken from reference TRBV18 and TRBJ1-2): NAGVMQNPRHLVRRRGQEARLRCSPMKGHSHVYWYRQLPEEGLKFMVYLQKENIIDESGMPKERFSAEFPKEGPSILRIQQVVRGDSAAYFCASSPEADYGYTFGSGTRLTVV.

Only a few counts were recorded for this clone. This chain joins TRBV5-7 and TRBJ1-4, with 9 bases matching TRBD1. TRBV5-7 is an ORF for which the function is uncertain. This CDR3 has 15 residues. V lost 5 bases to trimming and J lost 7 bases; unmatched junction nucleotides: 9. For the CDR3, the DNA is TGTGCCAGCAGAAGAAATGACAGGGGGTTTGAAAAACTGTTTTTT. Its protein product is CASRRNDRGFEKLFF.

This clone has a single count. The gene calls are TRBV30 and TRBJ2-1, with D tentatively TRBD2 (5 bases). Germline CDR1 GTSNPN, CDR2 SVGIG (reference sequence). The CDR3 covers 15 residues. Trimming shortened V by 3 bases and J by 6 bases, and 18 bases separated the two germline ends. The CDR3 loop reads CAWRTRELIGNEQFF. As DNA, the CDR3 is TGTGCCTGGAGGACGAGGGAATTGATCGGCAATGAGCAGTTCTTC.

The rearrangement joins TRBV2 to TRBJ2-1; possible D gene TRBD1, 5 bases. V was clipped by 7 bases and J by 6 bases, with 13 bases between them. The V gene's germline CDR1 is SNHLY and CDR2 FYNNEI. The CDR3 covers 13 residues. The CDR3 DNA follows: TGTGCCAGCATCCAGGGTTCTGTCAATGAGCAGTTCTTC. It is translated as CASIQGSVNEQFF.